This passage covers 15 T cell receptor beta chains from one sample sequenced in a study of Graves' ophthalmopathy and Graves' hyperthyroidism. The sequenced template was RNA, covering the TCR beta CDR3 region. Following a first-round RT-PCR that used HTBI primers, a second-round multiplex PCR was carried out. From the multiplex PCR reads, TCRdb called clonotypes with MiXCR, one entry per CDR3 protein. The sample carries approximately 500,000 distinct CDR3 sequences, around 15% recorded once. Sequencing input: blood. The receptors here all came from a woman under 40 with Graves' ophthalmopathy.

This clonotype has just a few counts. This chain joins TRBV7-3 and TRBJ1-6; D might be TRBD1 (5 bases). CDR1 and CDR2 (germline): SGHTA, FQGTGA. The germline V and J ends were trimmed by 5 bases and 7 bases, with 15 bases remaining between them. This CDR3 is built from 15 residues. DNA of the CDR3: TGTGCCAGCAGCCAAACGGGGGGGGTGAATTCACCCCTCCACTTT. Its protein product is CASSQTGGVNSPLHF.

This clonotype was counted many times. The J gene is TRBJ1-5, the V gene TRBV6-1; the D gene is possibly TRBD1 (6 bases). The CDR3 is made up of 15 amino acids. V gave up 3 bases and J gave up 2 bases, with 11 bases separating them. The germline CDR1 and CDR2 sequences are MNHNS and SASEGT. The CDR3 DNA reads TGTGCCAGCAGTGACAGGAACAGGGGCAATCAGCCCCAGCATTTT. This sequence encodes CASSDRNRGNQPQHF.

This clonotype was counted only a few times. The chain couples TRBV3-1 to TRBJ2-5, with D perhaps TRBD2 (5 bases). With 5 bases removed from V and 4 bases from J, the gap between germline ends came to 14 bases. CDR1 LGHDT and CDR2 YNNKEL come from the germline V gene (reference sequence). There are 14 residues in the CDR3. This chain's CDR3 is CASSKRTLGETQYF. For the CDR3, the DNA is TGTGCCAGCAGCAAAAGGACTTTAGGAGAGACCCAGTACTTC.

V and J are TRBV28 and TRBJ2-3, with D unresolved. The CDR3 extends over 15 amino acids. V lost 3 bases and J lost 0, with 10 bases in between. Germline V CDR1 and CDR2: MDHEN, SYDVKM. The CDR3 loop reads CASSLVGMSTDTQYF. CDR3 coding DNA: TGTGCCAGCAGTTTGGTGGGTATGAGCACAGATACGCAGTATTTT.

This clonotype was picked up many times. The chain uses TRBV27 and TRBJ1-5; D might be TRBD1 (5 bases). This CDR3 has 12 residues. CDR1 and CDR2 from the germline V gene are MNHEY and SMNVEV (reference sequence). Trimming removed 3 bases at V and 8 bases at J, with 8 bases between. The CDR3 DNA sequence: TGTGCCAGCAGTTTGAGGGGTGAGCCCCAGCATTTT. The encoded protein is CASSLRGEPQHF.

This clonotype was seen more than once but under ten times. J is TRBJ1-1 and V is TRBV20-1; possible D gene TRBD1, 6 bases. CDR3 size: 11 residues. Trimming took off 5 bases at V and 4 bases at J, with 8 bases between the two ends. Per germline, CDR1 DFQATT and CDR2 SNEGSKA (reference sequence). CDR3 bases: TGCAGTGCTGGGGGCGTCACTGAAGCTTTCTTT. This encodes CSAGGVTEAFF.

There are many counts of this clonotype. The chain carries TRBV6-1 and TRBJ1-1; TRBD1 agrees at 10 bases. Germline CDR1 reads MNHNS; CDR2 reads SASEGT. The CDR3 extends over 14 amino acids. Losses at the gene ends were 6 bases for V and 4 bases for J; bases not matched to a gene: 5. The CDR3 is CASRTDRGFTEAFF. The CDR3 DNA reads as TGTGCCAGCAGGACGGACAGGGGGTTCACTGAAGCTTTCTTT.

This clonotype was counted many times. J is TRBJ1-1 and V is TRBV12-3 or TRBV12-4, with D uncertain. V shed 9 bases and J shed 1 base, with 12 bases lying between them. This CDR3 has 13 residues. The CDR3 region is CASSGGRNTEAFF. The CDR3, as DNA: TGTGCCAGTAGCGGTGGCCGGAACACTGAAGCTTTCTTT.

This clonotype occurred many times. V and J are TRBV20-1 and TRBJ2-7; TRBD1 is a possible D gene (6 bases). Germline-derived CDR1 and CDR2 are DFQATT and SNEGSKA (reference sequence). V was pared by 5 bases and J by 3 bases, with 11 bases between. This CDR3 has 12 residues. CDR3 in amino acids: CSAGTSLYEQYF. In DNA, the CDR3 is TGCAGTGCTGGGACATCCCTCTACGAGCAGTACTTC.

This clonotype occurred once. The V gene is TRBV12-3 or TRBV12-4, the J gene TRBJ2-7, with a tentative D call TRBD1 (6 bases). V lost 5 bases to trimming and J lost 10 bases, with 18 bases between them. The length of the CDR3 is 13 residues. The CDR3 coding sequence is TGTGCCAGCAGTCATCTGGGGGCGCGTGGTCAGTACTTC. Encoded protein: CASSHLGARGQYF.

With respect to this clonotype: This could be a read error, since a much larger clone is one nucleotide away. The CDR3, as DNA: TGTGCCACTCAGTTAGCGGGTGTCTACGAGCAGTACGTC. It is translated as CATQLAGVYEQYV. This sequence joins TRBV2 and TRBJ2-7; 7 bases match TRBD2. V shed 10 bases, J shed 3 bases, and the junction held 9 bases outside the gene matches. The CDR3 has 13 residues. Germline CDR1 reads SNHLY; CDR2 reads FYNNEI.

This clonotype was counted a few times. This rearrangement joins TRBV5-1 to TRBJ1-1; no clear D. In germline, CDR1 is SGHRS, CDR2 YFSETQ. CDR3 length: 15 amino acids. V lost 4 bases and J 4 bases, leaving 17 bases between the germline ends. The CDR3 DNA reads TGCGCCAGCAGCAGTAGACCCTTTTCGGGCACTGAAGCTTTCTTT. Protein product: CASSSRPFSGTEAFF.

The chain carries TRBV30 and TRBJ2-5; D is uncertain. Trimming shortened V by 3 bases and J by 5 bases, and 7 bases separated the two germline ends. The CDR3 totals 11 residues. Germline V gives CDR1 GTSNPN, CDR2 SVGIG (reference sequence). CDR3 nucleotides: TGTGCCTGGAGATTCCGGGAGACCCAGTACTTC. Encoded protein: CAWRFRETQYF.

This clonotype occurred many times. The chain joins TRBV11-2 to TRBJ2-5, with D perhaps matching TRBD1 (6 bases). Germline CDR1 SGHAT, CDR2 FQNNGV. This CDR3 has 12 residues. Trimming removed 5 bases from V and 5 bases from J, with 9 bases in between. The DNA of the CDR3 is TGTGCCAGCAGCCCAGGGGTGGAGACCCAGTACTTC. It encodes CASSPGVETQYF.

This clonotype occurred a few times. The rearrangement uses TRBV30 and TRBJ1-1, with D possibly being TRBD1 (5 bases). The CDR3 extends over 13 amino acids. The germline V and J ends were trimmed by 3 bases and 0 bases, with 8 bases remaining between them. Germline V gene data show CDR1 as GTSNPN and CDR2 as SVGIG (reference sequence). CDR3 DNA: TGTGCCTGGAGGGACACAATGAACACTGAAGCTTTCTTT. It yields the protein CAWRDTMNTEAFF.